This T cell receptor (beta chain) was recorded in a study of cytomegalovirus exposure and HLA in healthy donors. As to this clone: Its antigen is unidentified.

This CDR3 has 13 residues. Germline V CDR1 and CDR2: SGHTA, FQGTGA. V lost 5 bases to trimming and J lost 2 bases, with 7 bases between them. Study-wide findings and caveats: Sequencing artifact likely explains a cluster of highly shared sequence variants.

The PCR was carried out with 60 Vbeta primers and 13 Jbeta primers. Original methodology: Later reanalysis found tens of millions of unique TCR beta chains, approximately 11 million of them shared. Using immunoSEQ multiplex PCR, the repertoire was profiled, and TCRdb retains in-frame clones only, with some absent. V and J calls and clone size are those listed in that table; D and trimming were worked out from the DNA. The sample has 180,000 or so clones, 60% to 85% seen once. V is TRBV7-3 and J is TRBJ2-1; D gene uncertain. Input material: PBMCs. The sequence was collected from a female donor in good health and CMV-seronegative. DNA of the CDR3: TGTGCCAGCAGCCTAGGCGCCTACAATGAGCAGTTCTTC. This translates into CASSLGAYNEQFF.